Presented here are 16 T cell receptor beta chains from one specimen sequenced in a study of blood T cell repertoires in COVID-19. Using immunoSEQ multiplex PCR, the repertoire was profiled, and TCRdb retains in-frame clones only, with some absent. The sample contains around 700,000 clones, approximately 90% of which appear only once. Sequenced sample: peripheral blood. These receptor sequences come from a woman younger than 35 with acute or convalescent COVID-19.

The V and J genes are TRBV6-6 and TRBJ1-2; TRBD1 is a possible D gene (6 bases). Trimming cost V 0 bases and J 8 bases, with 13 bases left between them. The V gene's germline CDR1 is MNHNY and CDR2 SVGAGI (reference sequence). The CDR3 has 14 residues. CDR3 DNA: TGTGCCAGCAGTTACTCTTCGAACAGGGACGGCTACACCTTC. Translated, it gives CASSYSSNRDGYTF.

Here the CDR3 reads CASSPRGEGDTQYF. CDR3 nucleotides: TGTGCCAGTAGTCCGCGGGGGGAAGGGGATACGCAGTATTTT. The chain carries TRBV19 and TRBJ2-3; 8 positions match TRBD2. The CDR3 consists of 14 residues. J gave up 6 bases and V 5 bases, and 7 bases lay outside the gene matches. Germline lookup yields CDR1 LNHDA and CDR2 SQIVND (reference sequence).

This chain uses TRBV7-3 with TRBJ2-1; weak D call: TRBD1 (8 bases). Germline V gene data show CDR1 as SGHTA and CDR2 as FQGTGA. V was clipped by 4 bases and J by 3 bases, with 10 bases between them. CDR3 length equals 14 residues. The CDR3 coding sequence is TGTGCCAGCAGCTACAGGGGGGGCTACAATGAGCAGTTCTTC. Translating gives CASSYRGGYNEQFF.

Only one count was recorded for this clone. V and J are TRBV9 and TRBJ1-6; D gene uncertain. Germline V CDR1 and CDR2: SGDLS, YYNGEE. The CDR3 sequence is 15 residues long. Trimming removed 3 bases at V and 7 bases at J, with 14 bases between. The CDR3 DNA reads TGTGCCAGCAGCGAAGGCGGGTCAGTCAATTCACCCCTCCACTTT. Translating it yields CASSEGGSVNSPLHF.

This chain connects TRBV7-9 to TRBJ1-2; D unresolved. The germline CDR1 and CDR2 sequences are SEHNR and FQNEAQ (reference sequence). Trimming stripped 1 base from V and 5 bases from J, with 8 bases between. The CDR3 contains 13 residues. The CDR3 DNA reads TGTGCCAGCAGCTTAGAGGCAGGATATGGCTACACCTTC. Protein: CASSLEAGYGYTF.

The rearrangement links TRBV5-4 to TRBJ1-2; tentatively, D is TRBD1 (5 bases). The CDR3 totals 17 residues. V lost 1 base and J 0 bases, leaving 16 bases between the germline ends. Germline V gives CDR1 SGHNT, CDR2 YYREEE (reference sequence). The CDR3 nucleotides read TGTGCCAGCAGCTTGTTAGAGGACATGCGAGCTAACTATGGCTACACCTTC. It encodes CASSLLEDMRANYGYTF.

The chain combines TRBV11-1 with TRBJ2-1, with 9 bases aligning to TRBD2. Germline CDR1 SGHAT, CDR2 FQDESV (reference sequence). The CDR3 sequence is 16 residues long. The junction had 9 bases not matched to a gene; V was cut back by 3 bases and J by 6 bases. Written as DNA, the CDR3 is TGTGCCAGCAGCTTCAGTCTCCTTAGCGGGGGCAATGAGCAGTTCTTC. Encoded protein: CASSFSLLSGGNEQFF. Full variable domain (missing parts from reference TRBV11-1 and TRBJ2-1): EAEVAQSPRYKITEKSQAVAFWCDPISGHATLYWYRQILGQGPELLVQFQDESVVDDSQLPKDRFSAERLKGVDSTLKIQPAELGDSAMYLCASSFSLLSGGNEQFFGPGTRLTVL.

The chain recombines TRBV5-6 with TRBJ2-7, with TRBD1 identical over 8 bases. Per the germline V gene, CDR1 is SGHDT and CDR2 is YYEEEE. The ends lost 3 bases at V and 6 bases at J; junction bases unmatched: 8. The CDR3 contains 14 residues. This chain's CDR3 is CASSYGQGVGEQYF. CDR3 sequence (DNA): TGTGCCAGCAGCTACGGACAGGGCGTCGGCGAGCAGTACTTC.

The chain links TRBV7-9 to TRBJ2-3, with a possible D match to TRBD1 (6 bases). CDR1 SEHNR and CDR2 FQNEAQ come from the germline V gene (reference sequence). V lost 5 bases to trimming and J lost 2 bases, with 11 bases between them. This CDR3 spans 14 amino acids. DNA of the CDR3: TGTGCCAGCAGCGGACGGACAGACACAGATACGCAGTATTTT. It specifies CASSGRTDTDTQYF.

The chain is built from TRBV9 and TRBJ1-2; 10 positions agree with TRBD1. Trimming took 5 bases from V and 6 from J; bases not matched to a gene: 4. This CDR3 has 13 residues. Per germline, CDR1 SGDLS and CDR2 YYNGEE. The CDR3 loop reads CASRQTGGHGYTF. The DNA for the CDR3 is TGTGCCAGCAGACAGACAGGGGGCCATGGCTACACCTTC.

The chain employs TRBV5-5 and TRBJ1-2, with D unclear. Germline V gene sequence: CDR1 SGHKS, CDR2 YYEKEE (reference sequence). V was cut by 4 bases and J by 7 bases, with 14 bases left in between. The CDR3 sequence is 13 residues long. The CDR3 DNA reads as TGTGCCAGCAGCCGGGGAGGGATAGGTGGCTACACCTTC. Protein product: CASSRGGIGGYTF.

The V call is TRBV5-1, the J call TRBJ2-7, with TRBD2 identical over 7 bases. The CDR3 length is 13 residues. The junction had 0 bases not matched to a gene; V was cut back by 3 bases and J by 0 bases. Germline-derived CDR1 and CDR2 are SGHRS and YFSETQ. The CDR3 nucleotides read TGCGCCAGCAGCTCTAGCGGCTCCTACGAGCAGTACTTC. Translated: CASSSSGSYEQYF.

In regard to this clone: This specimen includes other DNA sequences encoding the same CDR3. The chain is built from TRBV7-9 and TRBJ1-1; no clear D gene. The CDR3 loop spans 13 amino acids. Germline V gene lookup returns CDR1 SEHNR and CDR2 FQNEAQ (reference sequence). Trimming removed 2 bases at V and 3 bases at J, with 7 bases between. The CDR3 loop is CASSLTPDTEAFF. As DNA, the CDR3 is TGTGCCAGCAGCTTAACACCTGACACTGAAGCTTTCTTT.

The chain carries TRBV7-9 and TRBJ2-1, with 9 bases lining up with TRBD1. The CDR3 spans 14 residues. In germline, CDR1 is SEHNR, CDR2 FQNEAQ (reference sequence). Trimming cost V 4 bases and J 6 bases; bases outside gene matches: 4. In DNA, the CDR3 is TGTGCCAGCAGCTCATCGACAGGGGGCAATGAGCAGTTCTTC. Amino acid sequence: CASSSSTGGNEQFF.

This chain connects TRBV3-1 (or the pseudogene TRBV3-2) to TRBJ1-2, with TRBD1 matching over 9 bases. V shed 4 bases and J 4 bases; nucleotides not matched to a gene: 10. This CDR3 has 16 residues. Germline CDR1 is LGHDT and CDR2 is YNNKEL (reference sequence). The CDR3 spells CASSPEVGQGGYGYTF. For the CDR3, the DNA is TGTGCCAGCAGCCCTGAAGTGGGACAGGGCGGCTATGGCTACACCTTC.

The chain uses TRBV5-5 and TRBJ1-1; D call uncertain. Germline V lookup: CDR1 SGHKS, CDR2 YYEKEE (reference sequence). The length of the CDR3 is 15 residues. Trimming cost V 3 bases and J 5 bases, with 17 bases left between them. This CDR3 is CASSSRQTPRTEAFF. CDR3 sequence (DNA): TGTGCCAGCAGCTCCAGACAAACACCACGTACTGAAGCTTTCTTT.